Shown below are 27 T cell receptor beta chains from a single sample sequenced in a study of monozygotic twins with inflammatory bowel disease. TCRdb reworked the 5' RACE reads into one entry per CDR3 protein, no DNA. This repertoire comprises approximately 160,000 distinct CDR3 sequences; its ten largest clones make up approximately 3%. The specimen was blood. The receptors derive from a human donor with ulcerative colitis or Crohn's disease, or a healthy co-twin of an affected twin (not recorded which).

The rearrangement links TRBV7-7 to TRBJ2-3; TCRdb's D gene call, TRBD1, goes unchecked for lack of DNA. CDR3 size: 15 residues. Germline CDR1 reads SSHAT; CDR2 reads FNYEAQ (reference sequence). CDR3 region: CASSPPGDLTDTQYF.

The rearrangement links TRBV3-1 to TRBJ1-4; TCRdb's D gene call, TRBD1, goes unchecked for lack of DNA. CDR1 is LGHDT and CDR2 is YNNKEL in the germline V gene (reference sequence). The CDR3 spans 14 residues. CDR3 in amino acids: CASSQAGGNEKLFF. Full variable domain (outside the CDR3, taken from reference TRBV3-1 and TRBJ1-4): DTAVSQTPKYLVTQMGNDKSIKCEQNLGHDTMYWYKQDSKKFLKIMFSYNNKELIINETVPNRFSPKSPDKAHLNLHINSLELGDSAVYFCASSQAGGNEKLFFGSGTQLSVL.

J is TRBJ2-2 and V is TRBV20-1; TCRdb reports TRBD2, a call that lacks DNA to check it against. Germline CDR1 reads DFQATT; CDR2 reads SNEGSKA (reference sequence). The length of the CDR3 is 17 residues. The CDR3 is CSAPHPLAGVGTGELFF.

This chain connects TRBV5-4 to TRBJ2-1; TCRdb gives TRBD2 as the D gene, but with no DNA this cannot be confirmed. Germline loops: CDR1 SGHNT, CDR2 YYREEE (reference sequence). The CDR3 consists of 19 residues. The CDR3 sequence is CASSLIGPSGRVFSNEQFF.

The V call is TRBV2, the J call TRBJ2-2. Looked up from germline, CDR1 is SNHLY and CDR2 is FYNNEI. The CDR3 runs 17 residues. CDR3 sequence reads: CASSFYPTDANTGELFF.

The chain recombines TRBV12-3 or TRBV12-4 with TRBJ2-2; the TRBD1 assignment by TCRdb is unverifiable without DNA. The CDR3 covers 15 residues. CDR3 in amino acids: CASRGQGAETGELFF.

The chain combines TRBV30 with TRBJ2-7; lacking DNA, the TRBD2 call made by TCRdb goes unchecked. The CDR3 covers 15 residues. Germline V gives CDR1 GTSNPN, CDR2 SVGIG (reference sequence). The CDR3 is CAWAGRSDQTIEQYF.

V gene TRBV29-1 combines with J gene TRBJ2-1; TCRdb indicates TRBD1, and absent DNA this call remains unverified. This CDR3 spans 13 amino acids. Germline V gene data show CDR1 as SQVTM and CDR2 as ANQGSEA. The CDR3 here is CSVRRDRNNEQFF.

This rearrangement joins TRBV19 to TRBJ1-1; lacking DNA, the TRBD1 call made by TCRdb goes unchecked. This CDR3 has 14 residues. CDR1 is LNHDA, CDR2 SQIVND, per germline (reference sequence). CDR3 protein: CASSNAGTKAEAFF.

The chain employs TRBV10-2 and TRBJ2-2. This CDR3 region has 11 residues. Germline CDR1 is WSHSY and CDR2 is SAAADI. CDR3 in amino acids: CASRPTGELFF.

This CDR3 is CASSQSRTDRYEQYF. The chain carries TRBV4-3 and TRBJ2-7; without DNA, the TCRdb call of TRBD1 cannot be checked. Per the germline V gene, CDR1 is LGHNA and CDR2 is YSLEER. This CDR3 contains 15 residues.

The genes are TRBV19 and TRBJ2-1; the D gene TCRdb calls, TRBD2, cannot be checked with no DNA. The CDR3 has 15 residues. Germline loops: CDR1 LNHDA, CDR2 SQIVND (reference sequence). The CDR3 sequence is CASSIRRLAENEQFF. Based on the CDR3 plus reference TRBV19 and TRBJ2-1, the full variable domain is DGGITQSPKYLFRKEGQNVTLSCEQNLNHDAMYWYRQDPGQGLRLIYYSQIVNDFQKGDIAEGYSVSREKKESFPLTVTSAQKNPTAFYLCASSIRRLAENEQFFGPGTRLTVL.

The genes are TRBV20-1 and TRBJ2-7; the D call of TRBD1 rests on TCRdb alone, since no DNA is present to check it. The CDR3 runs to 14 residues. The V gene's germline CDR1 is DFQATT and CDR2 SNEGSKA (reference sequence). The CDR3 region is CSALVDSFSYEQYF.

The rearrangement links TRBV6-6 to TRBJ2-3. Germline CDR1 reads MNHNY; CDR2 reads SVGAGI (reference sequence). This CDR3 region has 14 residues. The CDR3 is CASSTGVGTDTQYF.

The chain carries TRBV9 and TRBJ2-7; TCRdb picks TRBD1, but there is no DNA to check that call. In germline, CDR1 is SGDLS, CDR2 YYNGEE. The CDR3 is made up of 15 amino acids. The CDR3 spells CASSVAEGAIYEQYF.

The gene calls are TRBV3-1 and TRBJ1-1. CDR1 is LGHDT, CDR2 YNNKEL, per germline (reference sequence). CDR3 length: 12 residues. This chain's CDR3 is CASSQASSEAFF.

The chain links TRBV12-3 or TRBV12-4 to TRBJ2-2. The CDR3 length is 14 residues. The CDR3 reads CASSLASYTGELFF.

The chain employs TRBV27 and TRBJ2-7; with no DNA, the TCRdb D assignment of TRBD2 cannot be verified. Germline lookup yields CDR1 MNHEY and CDR2 SMNVEV (reference sequence). This CDR3 spans 16 amino acids. The CDR3 protein is CASSLVGGSGTYEQYF.

The CDR3 sequence is CAISEGLAGAFEQFF. The chain couples TRBV10-3 to TRBJ2-1; the D gene TCRdb calls, TRBD2, cannot be checked with no DNA. The CDR3 is made up of 15 amino acids. CDR1 is ENHRY, CDR2 SYGVKD, per germline.

The J gene is TRBJ2-1, the V gene TRBV19; TCRdb selects TRBD2, and the lack of DNA leaves this call unchecked. The CDR3 is made up of 16 amino acids. Germline V CDR1 and CDR2: LNHDA, SQIVND (reference sequence). The CDR3 region is CASRTSGSPLIPRWFF.

The V call is TRBV28, the J call TRBJ2-2. CDR3 length: 11 amino acids. CDR1 and CDR2 from the germline V gene are MDHEN and SYDVKM. CDR3 residues: CASSPPGELFF.

The chain joins TRBV5-1 to TRBJ2-2; TCRdb reports TRBD1, a call that lacks DNA to check it against. This CDR3 is 15 amino acids long. Per the germline V gene, CDR1 is SGHRS and CDR2 is YFSETQ. Here the CDR3 reads CASSLVWGDTGELFF.

V and J are TRBV5-1 and TRBJ1-3; TCRdb's D call of TRBD1 is untestable without DNA. CDR3 length: 16 residues. Germline CDR1 is SGHRS and CDR2 is YFSETQ. CDR3 sequence: CASSLAGQPSGNTIYF.

V usage is TRBV7-3 and J usage is TRBJ2-1. CDR1 and CDR2 (germline): SGHTA, FQGTGA. CDR3 length: 14 residues. The CDR3 is CASSLTRRHNEQFF. Full variable domain (remainder filled in from reference TRBV7-3 and TRBJ2-1): GAGVSQTPSNKVTEKGKYVELRCDPISGHTALYWYRQSLGQGPEFLIYFQGTGAADDSGLPNDRFFAVRPEGSVSTLKIQRTERGDSAVYLCASSLTRRHNEQFFGPGTRLTVL.

The chain combines TRBV28 with TRBJ2-2; TCRdb's D call of TRBD1 is untestable without DNA. This CDR3 has 13 residues. CDR1 and CDR2 from the germline V gene are MDHEN and SYDVKM. The CDR3 region is CASKRGWTGELFF.

The chain combines TRBV11-2 with TRBJ2-4; the TCRdb D gene call, TRBD1, has no DNA to confirm it. From germline, CDR1 is SGHAT and CDR2 FQNNGV. The CDR3 contains 14 residues. This CDR3 reads CASSYDRGLHMQYF.

The chain combines TRBV10-3 with TRBJ1-4. Germline V gene data show CDR1 as ENHRY and CDR2 as SYGVKD. The length of the CDR3 is 13 residues. This CDR3 is CAIKGPEGEKLFF.